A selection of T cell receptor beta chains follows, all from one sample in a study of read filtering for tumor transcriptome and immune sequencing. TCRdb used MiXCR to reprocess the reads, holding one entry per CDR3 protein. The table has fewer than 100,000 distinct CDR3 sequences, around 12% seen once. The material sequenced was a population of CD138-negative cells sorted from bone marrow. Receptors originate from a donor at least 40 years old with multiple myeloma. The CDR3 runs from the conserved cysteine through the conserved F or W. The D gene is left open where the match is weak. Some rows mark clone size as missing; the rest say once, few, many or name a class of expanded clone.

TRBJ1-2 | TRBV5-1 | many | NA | CASSQLSGNYGYTF | TGCGCCAGCAGCCAACTTTCCGGTAACTATGGCTACACCTTC
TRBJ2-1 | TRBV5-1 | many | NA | CASSLELNEQFF | TGCGCCAGCAGCTTGGAACTGAATGAGCAGTTCTTC
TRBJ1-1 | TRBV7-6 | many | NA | CASSSREVSSEAFF | TGTGCCAGCAGCTCGAGGGAAGTCAGCTCTGAAGCTTTCTTT
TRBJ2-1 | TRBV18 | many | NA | CASSPQVSSYNEQFF | TGTGCCAGCTCACCACAGGTTAGCTCCTACAATGAGCAGTTCTTC
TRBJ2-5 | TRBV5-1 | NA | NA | CASSLSSSQETRYF | TGCGCCAGCAGCTTATCCAGCAGCCAAGAGACCCGGTACTTC
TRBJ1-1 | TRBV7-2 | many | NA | CASSLAWQGNTEAFF | TGTGCCAGCAGCTTAGCGTGGCAGGGGAACACTGAAGCTTTCTTT
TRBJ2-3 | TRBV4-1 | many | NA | CASSQDTLTDTQYF | TGCGCCAGCAGCCAAGATACTCTCACAGATACGCAGTATTTT
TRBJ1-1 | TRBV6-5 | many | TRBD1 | CASRRTGQSKGAFF | TGTGCCAGCAGGCGCACGGGACAGTCAAAGGGAGCTTTCTTT
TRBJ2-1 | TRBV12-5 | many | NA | CASGLVQGTYNEQFF | TGTGCTAGTGGTTTGGTACAGGGAACCTACAATGAGCAGTTCTTC
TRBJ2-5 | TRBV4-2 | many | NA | CASSPVGGRGQETQYF | TGTGCCAGCAGCCCAGTTGGAGGCAGGGGCCAAGAGACCCAGTACTTC
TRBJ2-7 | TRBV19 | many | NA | CASRNLGVRGEQYF | TGTGCCAGTAGGAACCTCGGGGTCCGGGGGGAGCAGTACTTC
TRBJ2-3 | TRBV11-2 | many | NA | CASSREATDTQYF | TGTGCCAGCAGCAGAGAGGCAACAGATACGCAGTATTTT
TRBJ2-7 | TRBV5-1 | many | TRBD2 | CASSGTSGSYEQYF | TGCGCCAGCAGCGGGACTAGCGGGTCCTACGAGCAGTACTTC
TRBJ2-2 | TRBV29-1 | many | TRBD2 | CSVDGGRKNTGELFF | TGCAGCGTTGATGGCGGGAGGAAGAACACCGGGGAGCTGTTTTTT
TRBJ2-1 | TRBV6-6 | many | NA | CASSLTQVEQFF | TGTGCCAGCAGCCTAACACAAGTCGAGCAGTTCTTC
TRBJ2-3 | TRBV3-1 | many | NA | CASSQGFIAQDSTDTQYF | TGTGCCAGCAGCCAAGGGTTTATAGCGCAAGACAGCACAGATACGCAGTATTTT
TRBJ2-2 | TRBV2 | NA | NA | CANRLVTAGELFF | TGTGCCAACCGACTAGTAACAGCCGGGGAGCTGTTTTTT
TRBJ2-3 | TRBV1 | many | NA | CTSSHNSAGFTDTQYF | TGCACCAGCAGCCACAACTCGGCGGGATTCACAGATACGCAGTATTTT
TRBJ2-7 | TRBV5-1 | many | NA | CASSLGVTFSYEQYF | TGCGCCAGCAGCTTGGGGGTCACGTTCTCCTACGAGCAGTACTTC
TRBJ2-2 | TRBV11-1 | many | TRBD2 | CASSLSTSGISGELFF | TGTGCCAGCAGCTTATCGACTAGCGGGATCTCCGGGGAGCTGTTTTTT
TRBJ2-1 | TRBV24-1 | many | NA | CATSGGLTAYNEQFF | TGTGCCACCTCTGGCGGGTTGACGGCCTACAATGAGCAGTTCTTC
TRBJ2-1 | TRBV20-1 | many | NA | CSATGTPAYNEQFF | TGCAGTGCCACCGGGACTCCTGCCTACAATGAGCAGTTCTTC
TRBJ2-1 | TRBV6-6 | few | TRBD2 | CASSPDGGYNEQFF | TGTGCCAGCAGTCCCGACGGGGGGTACAATGAGCAGTTCTTC
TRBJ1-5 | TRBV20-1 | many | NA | CSARADINQPQHF | TGCAGTGCTAGAGCGGACATAAATCAGCCCCAGCATTTT
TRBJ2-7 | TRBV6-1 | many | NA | CASSDLVGNSLTSYEQYF | TGTGCCAGCAGTGACCTTGTCGGGAACAGCCTTACCTCCTACGAGCAGTACTTC
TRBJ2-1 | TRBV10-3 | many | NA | CAITGSGDYNEQFF | TGTGCCATCACGGGTAGCGGAGACTACAATGAGCAGTTCTTC
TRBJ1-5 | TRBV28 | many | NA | CASRGPGDRQPQHF | TGTGCCAGCAGGGGACCAGGGGACCGTCAGCCCCAGCATTTT
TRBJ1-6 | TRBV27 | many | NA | CASSSQAGGNSPLHF | TGTGCCAGCAGTTCCCAGGCGGGCGGGAATTCACCCCTCCACTTT
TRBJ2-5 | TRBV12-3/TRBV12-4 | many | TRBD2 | CASSFASGRGQETQYF | TGTGCCAGCAGTTTCGCTAGCGGGAGAGGACAAGAGACCCAGTACTTC
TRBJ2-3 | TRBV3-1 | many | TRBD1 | CASSQGDSSTQYF | TGTGCCAGCAGCCAAGGGGACAGTAGTACGCAGTATTTT
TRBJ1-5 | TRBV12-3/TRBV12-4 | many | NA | CASSFHRGNQPQHF | TGTGCCAGCAGTTTTCATAGGGGCAATCAGCCCCAGCATTTT
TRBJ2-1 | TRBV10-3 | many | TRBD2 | CAISGGLAGGSSEQFF | TGTGCCATCAGTGGGGGACTAGCGGGAGGATCCAGTGAGCAGTTCTTC
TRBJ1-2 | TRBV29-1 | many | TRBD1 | CSVDRRTGDYGYTF | TGCAGCGTTGATAGGAGGACAGGGGACTATGGCTACACCTTC
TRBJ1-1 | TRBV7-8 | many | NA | CASSLYGALNTEAFF | TGTGCCAGCAGCTTATACGGTGCACTTAACACTGAAGCTTTCTTT
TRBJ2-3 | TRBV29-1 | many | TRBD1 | CSVQQGLLSTDTQYF | TGCAGCGTCCAACAGGGGTTACTTTCCACAGATACGCAGTATTTT
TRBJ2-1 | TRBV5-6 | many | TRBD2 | CASSPGLAGYNEQFF | TGTGCCAGCAGCCCGGGACTAGCGGGGTACAATGAGCAGTTCTTC
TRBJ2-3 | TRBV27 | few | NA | CASSHRGLTVTDTQYF | TGTGCCAGCAGTCACCGGGGGCTGACTGTCACAGATACGCAGTATTTT